Sequencing of this T cell receptor (beta chain) was carried out in a study of shared clonotypes between healthy human individuals. General observations from the study: Relative to clonotypes present in all four donors, those not shared had lower generation probabilities.

Positively selected for CCR7, the CD45RO-negative cells used as naive CD8 cells excluded terminally differentiated effector memory CD45RA+ cells. About this clone itself: What it recognizes is unknown.

Germline assignment: CDR1 SGDLS and CDR2 YYNGEE. J gave up 5 bases and V 0 bases, and 3 bases lay outside the gene matches. The length of the CDR3 is 14 residues. TCRdb's copy holds only in-frame clones and misses some; the assay was immunoSEQ multiplex PCR. Of approximately 600,000 clones listed, approximately 96% are singletons. The V call is TRBV9, the J call TRBJ2-7; 9 nucleotides align to TRBD1. What was sequenced was naive CD8+ T cells sorted from blood. This TCR derives from a woman between 25 and 40 years old in good health. CDR3 region: CASSVAGQGDEQYF. In DNA form, the CDR3 reads TGTGCCAGCAGCGTAGCGGGACAGGGAGACGAGCAGTACTTC.